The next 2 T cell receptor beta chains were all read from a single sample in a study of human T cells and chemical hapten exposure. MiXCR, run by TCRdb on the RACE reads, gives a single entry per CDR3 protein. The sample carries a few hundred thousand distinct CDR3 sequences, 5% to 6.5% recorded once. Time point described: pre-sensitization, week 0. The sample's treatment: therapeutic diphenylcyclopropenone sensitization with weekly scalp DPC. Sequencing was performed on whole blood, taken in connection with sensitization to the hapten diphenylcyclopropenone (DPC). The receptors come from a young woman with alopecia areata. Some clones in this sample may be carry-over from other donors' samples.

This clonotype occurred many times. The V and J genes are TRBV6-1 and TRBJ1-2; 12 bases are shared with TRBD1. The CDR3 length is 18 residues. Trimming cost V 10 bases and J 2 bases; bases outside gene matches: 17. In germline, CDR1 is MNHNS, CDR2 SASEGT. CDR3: CATYVTNGDRGQNYGYTF. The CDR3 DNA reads TGTGCCACATACGTAACGAACGGGGACAGGGGGCAAAACTATGGCTACACCTTC.

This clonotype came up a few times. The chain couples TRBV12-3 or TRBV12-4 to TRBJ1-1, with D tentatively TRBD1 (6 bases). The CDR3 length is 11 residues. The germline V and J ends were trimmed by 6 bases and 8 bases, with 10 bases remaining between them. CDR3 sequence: CASSQTGEAFF. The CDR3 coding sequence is TGTGCCAGCAGCCAAACAGGGGAAGCTTTCTTT.